One sample yielded the 18 T cell receptor beta chains listed below, sequenced in a study of T-cell reconstitution after alpha-beta-depleted transplantation in children. The library targeted TCRbeta and was prepared with unique molecular identifiers. TCRdb redid the calling of the PCR reads with MiXCR, one entry per CDR3 protein. The table lists some 550,000 distinct CDR3 sequences, about 21% of them singletons. The input for sequencing was PBMCs, mostly from graft donor cells, taken 360 days after TCRalphabeta/CD19-depleted stem cell transplant. The receptors derive from a boy in the first two years of life who had a stem cell transplant for acute myeloid leukemia, so the T cells may come from the graft donor.

The rearrangement joins TRBV12-3 or TRBV12-4 to TRBJ1-5; 7 positions agree with TRBD1. The CDR3 is 13 residues long. Trimming removed 8 bases from V and 7 bases from J; junction bases left unmatched: 8. Written as DNA, the CDR3 is TGTGCCAGCGGAGACAGGGTCGGACAGCCCCAGCATTTT. Translated: CASGDRVGQPQHF.

This clonotype has ten or more counts. The genes are TRBV29-1 and TRBJ2-2, with unresolved D. CDR1 SQVTM and CDR2 ANQGSEA come from the germline V gene. Trimming pared 4 bases from V and 1 base from J, leaving 7 bases between. The CDR3 extends over 13 amino acids. The CDR3 coding sequence is TGCAGCGTTGGGACGGTGAACACCGGGGAGCTGTTTTTT. It specifies CSVGTVNTGELFF.

V is TRBV29-1 and J is TRBJ1-2; the D is unclear. The CDR3 has 13 amino acids. V dropped 4 bases and J dropped 0 bases, with 9 bases sitting between them. Germline V gene lookup returns CDR1 SQVTM and CDR2 ANQGSEA. CDR3 in amino acids: CSVGYGANYGYTF. The CDR3 DNA reads TGCAGCGTTGGATATGGTGCTAACTATGGCTACACCTTC.

J is TRBJ2-5 and V is TRBV12-3 or TRBV12-4; weak D call: TRBD1 (6 bases). The V end was cut by 5 bases, the J end by 5 bases, with 18 bases between. The CDR3 has 15 amino acids. The CDR3 nucleotides are TGTGCCAGCAGTCGAACAGGGTACAGTAGGGAGACCCAGTACTTC. Its translation is CASSRTGYSRETQYF.

In nucleotides, the CDR3 is TGTGCCAGCAGGGTTTGGGGGTCTGGCTACACCTTC. Its translation: CASRVWGSGYTF. The chain uses TRBV25-1 and TRBJ1-2; D may be TRBD1 (5 bases). The CDR3 covers 12 residues. The germline CDR1 and CDR2 sequences are MGHDK and SYGVNS. V dropped 6 bases and J dropped 7 bases, with 12 bases sitting between them.

This clonotype was found a few times. The chain has TRBV9 and TRBJ1-2; TRBD1 agrees at 7 bases. Germline trimming cut 3 bases from V and 5 bases from J; bases unmatched to any gene: 7. Per the germline V gene, CDR1 is SGDLS and CDR2 is YYNGEE. The CDR3 runs to 14 residues. Here the CDR3 DNA reads TGTGCCAGCAGCGCCGGGACAGTTACTTATGGCTACACCTTC. The encoded protein is CASSAGTVTYGYTF.

This clonotype has only a few counts. The gene calls are TRBV5-1 and TRBJ2-7; 9 bases fit TRBD1. V lost 4 bases, J lost 5 bases, and 4 bases stayed unmatched. The CDR3 is 13 amino acids. Looked up from germline, CDR1 is SGHRS and CDR2 is YFSETQ. The CDR3 region is CASSPGTGNEQYF. The CDR3 nucleotides are TGCGCCAGCAGCCCCGGGACAGGGAACGAGCAGTACTTC.

The chain combines TRBV18 with TRBJ2-7, with D perhaps being TRBD1 or TRBD2 (5 bases each). The germline V and J ends were trimmed by 3 bases and 0 bases, with 18 bases remaining between them. CDR3 length: 17 residues. Germline lookup yields CDR1 KGHSH and CDR2 LQKENI. The CDR3 is CASSPPTRDQLSYEQYF. As DNA, the CDR3 is TGTGCCAGCTCACCTCCGACCCGGGACCAACTCTCCTACGAGCAGTACTTC.

The gene calls are TRBV12-3 or TRBV12-4 and TRBJ2-7, with D possibly matching TRBD2 (5 bases). This CDR3 is 15 amino acids long. V lost 4 bases to trimming and J lost 7 bases, with 20 bases between them. CDR3 nucleotides: TGTGCCAGCAGTTCCGGACTGCCGACCGATGGGGAGCAGTACTTC. Its protein is CASSSGLPTDGEQYF.

The J gene is TRBJ2-1, the V gene TRBV29-1; D remains ambiguous. This CDR3 comprises 14 residues. CDR1 and CDR2 from the germline V gene are SQVTM and ANQGSEA. With 3 bases removed from V and 4 bases from J, the gap between germline ends came to 13 bases. CDR3 nucleotide sequence: TGCAGCGTTGAGGTCTTTTACGGGTACAATGAGCAGTTCTTC. This translates into CSVEVFYGYNEQFF.

The V gene is TRBV4-3, the J gene TRBJ2-1, with 7 bases aligning to TRBD2. The trim removed 0 bases at V and 2 bases at J, leaving 7 bases unmatched. Germline lookup yields CDR1 LGHNA and CDR2 YSLEER. CDR3 length: 17 amino acids. This chain's CDR3 is CASSQDSEGTTYNEQFF. The CDR3, as DNA: TGCGCCAGCAGCCAAGATTCGGAAGGGACTACCTACAATGAGCAGTTCTTC.

This chain joins TRBV12-3 or TRBV12-4 and TRBJ2-3; D is unresolved. The V and J ends lost 7 bases and 3 bases respectively, with 11 bases between them. The CDR3 has 13 amino acids. CDR3 DNA: TGTGCCAGCACTACTATAGGGACAGATACGCAGTATTTT. Protein product: CASTTIGTDTQYF.

J is TRBJ2-5 and V is TRBV5-1; possibly TRBD2 for D (6 bases). Trimming took off 0 bases at V and 7 bases at J, with 10 bases between the two ends. This CDR3 has 13 residues. CDR1 and CDR2 (germline): SGHRS, YFSETQ. DNA of the CDR3: TGCGCCAGCAGCTTGGATGCGGGAAGGACCCAGTACTTC. Translated, it gives CASSLDAGRTQYF.

The V gene is TRBV29-1, the J gene TRBJ2-3, with 9 bases identical to TRBD2. CDR1 SQVTM and CDR2 ANQGSEA come from the germline V gene. With V trimmed by 2 bases and J by 2 bases, 8 bases remained unmatched. This CDR3 contains 16 residues. The CDR3 here is CSVEHGLAGPTDTQYF. CDR3 DNA sequence: TGCAGCGTTGAACATGGGCTAGCGGGGCCCACAGATACGCAGTATTTT.

The chain recombines TRBV10-2 with TRBJ2-1; 8 bases match TRBD1. This CDR3 region has 14 residues. Germline trimming cut 4 bases from V and 5 bases from J; bases unmatched to any gene: 4. Germline V gives CDR1 WSHSY, CDR2 SAAADI. The DNA of the CDR3 is TGCGCCAGCAGTGGGACAGGGATCCACAATGAGCAGTTCTTC. Translating it yields CASSGTGIHNEQFF.

The chain carries TRBV20-1 and TRBJ2-1; 8 bases match TRBD2. This CDR3 region has 13 residues. The J segment lost 4 bases and the V segment lost 5 bases, leaving 4 bases of the junction unmatched. Germline CDR1 and CDR2: DFQATT and SNEGSKA (reference sequence). The CDR3 coding sequence is TGCAGTGCTTCCGGGACTAGATACAATGAGCAGTTCTTC. Its translation: CSASGTRYNEQFF.

This clonotype showed up just a few times. V gene TRBV28 combines with J gene TRBJ2-1; D may match TRBD1 or TRBD2 (6 bases each). This CDR3 comprises 11 residues. V lost 11 bases and J lost 14, with 19 bases in between. Germline V CDR1 and CDR2: MDHEN, SYDVKM. CDR3 amino acids: CASYGGHREFF. In nucleotides, the CDR3 is TGTGCCTCCTACGGGGGACACAGGGAGTTCTTC.

Many counts were recorded for this clonotype. The J gene is TRBJ1-2, the V gene TRBV13, with 7 bases identical to TRBD1. After removal of 5 bases from V and 4 bases from J, the junction contained 10 bases not matched to a gene. This CDR3 contains 15 residues. Germline assignment: CDR1 PRHDT and CDR2 FYEKMQ (reference sequence). CDR3 loop: CASSPYRTGFYGYTF. The CDR3 region has the DNA TGTGCCAGCAGCCCCTACCGGACAGGTTTCTATGGCTACACCTTC. Complete variable domain (other parts from reference TRBV13 and TRBJ1-2): AAGVIQSPRHLIKEKRETATLKCYPIPRHDTVYWYQQGPGQDPQFLISFYEKMQSDKGSIPDRFSAQQFSDYHSELNMSSLELGDSALYFCASSPYRTGFYGYTFGSGTRLTVV.